This TCR beta chain was captured by sequencing in a study of liver allograft versus peripheral blood T cells. Background on the study: Repertoires from peripheral blood of liver transplant recipients were compared with those inside their transplanted livers.

The CDR3 totals 14 residues. Per the germline V gene, CDR1 is MDHEN and CDR2 is SYDVKM. Trimming shortened V by 8 bases and J by 0 bases, and 11 bases separated the two germline ends. Study-level findings and limits: Peripheral blood T cell receptor repertoires reportedly differed from those found within liver allografts.

MiXCR was run by TCRdb on the reads, yielding one entry per CDR3 protein. The data contain 7,000 to 10,000 distinct CDR3 sequences, roughly 21% of them singletons. Turning to this clonotype: Its specificity is not known.

This receptor was obtained from a human patient who had a liver transplant. Some T cells may be supplied by the graft donor. The chain couples TRBV28 to TRBJ2-1; D is perhaps TRBD1 or TRBD2 (6 bases each). CDR3 loop: CASRGTPSYNEQFF. The DNA of the CDR3 is TGTGCCAGCCGCGGGACACCCTCCTACAATGAGCAGTTCTTC.